This TCR beta chain was retrieved from a study of Tregs in tolerant kidney transplant recipients. With respect to this clone: Its matching antigen is unknown.

Study-level results: Changing PCR primers prevented nucleotide comparison between some patients' samples. Findings come from small patient numbers and require larger validation.

Sequenced by immunoSEQ multiplex PCR; TCRdb stores in-frame clones only, minus some. Of some 62,000 clones in the sample, more than 95% were seen once. The CDR3 runs 14 residues. CDR1 and CDR2 from the germline V gene are LNHDA and SQIVND (reference sequence). V lost 5 bases and J 4 bases, leaving 14 bases between the germline ends. The sequenced sample was Tregs from blood, obtained before the transplant. V usage is TRBV19 and J usage is TRBJ1-2; possible D gene TRBD1, 6 bases. The clonotype was recovered from a human donor who received a combined kidney and bone marrow transplant. Here the CDR3 reads CASSPIQGFYGYTF. The CDR3, as DNA: TGTGCCAGTAGTCCGATACAGGGTTTCTATGGCTACACCTTC.